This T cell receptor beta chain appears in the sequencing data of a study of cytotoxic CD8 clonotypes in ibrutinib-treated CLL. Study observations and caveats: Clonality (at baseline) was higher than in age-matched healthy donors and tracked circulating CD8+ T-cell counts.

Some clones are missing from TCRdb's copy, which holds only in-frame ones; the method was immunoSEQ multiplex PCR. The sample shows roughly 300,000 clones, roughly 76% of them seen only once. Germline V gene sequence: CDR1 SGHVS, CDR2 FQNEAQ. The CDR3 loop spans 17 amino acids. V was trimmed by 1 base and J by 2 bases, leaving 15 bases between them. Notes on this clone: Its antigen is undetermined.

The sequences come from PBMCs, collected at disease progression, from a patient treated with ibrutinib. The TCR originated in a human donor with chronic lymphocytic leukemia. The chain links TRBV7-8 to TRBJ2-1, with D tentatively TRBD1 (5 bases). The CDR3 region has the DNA TGTGCCAGCAGCTTAGACCCCCGGCAGGGAACCTACAATGAGCAGTTCTTC. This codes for CASSLDPRQGTYNEQFF.